This T cell receptor beta chain emerged from a study of blood T cell repertoires in COVID-19 (TCRdb year 2020). With respect to the entire study: Samples from collaborators originated in the United States, Italy and Spain and spanned both the acute and convalescent phases of COVID-19. Where available, HLA class I and class II types were obtained from metadata supplied by the sample provider rather than from assay-based typing. The repertoires were made available in a free public database intended to serve as a resource for research on the immune response to SARS-CoV-2. The dataset comprised deeply sampled blood TCRbeta repertoires from subjects exposed to, actively infected with, or recovered from COVID-19. The material from the prospective study consisted of cDNA or gDNA derived from T cells, B-cell-depleted T cells, or PBMCs. Nearly every sample came with metadata listing a de-identified subject ID, COVID-19 status, age in years and sex. The samples were drawn from two sources: the first 160 participants of the ongoing ImmuneRACE study, and 950 to 1,500 subjects contributed by 6 global collaborators. What the research found in general, with its limitations: The quantity of clinical and demographic metadata differed by source and by participant and was supplied without curation.

Of note for this clone: Its specific antigen is unknown. The input lacks base qualities; no much larger clone sits a single base away.

Trimming costs V 0 bases and J 3 bases, and their ends lie 12 bases apart. From the cysteine up to the phenylalanine, the CDR3 has a length of 14 residues. Only the CDR3 part of the read is kept: 42 bases, read in frame from the first base. Sequences GTSNPN (CDR1) and SVGIG (CDR2) are obtained from the germline V gene (reference sequence). Participants in the prospective study were enrolled through a virtual design, were aged about 18 to 100 years, and lived in roughly 25 United States geographic areas. To assign participants to cohorts, the prospective study relied on clinical history that participants themselves reported in a screening survey and a study questionnaire. Recovered participants in ImmuneRACE Cohort 3 were defined as having two consecutive negative NP/OP PCR tests, clearance from a healthcare professional, or resolution of symptoms. Mobile phlebotomists in the prospective study collected whole blood, serum and a nasopharyngeal or oropharyngeal swab from every participant. Over an approximately 2-month period, participants in the prospective study had the option of providing additional blood draws and questionnaires. Blood samples from the prospective study were shipped frozen or at room temperature prior to DNA extraction.

TCRbeta CDR3 regions were amplified from genomic DNA using the immunoSEQ Assay, a bias-controlled multiplex PCR. In the paper's pipeline: Within the assay, amplification of reference gene primers was used to estimate how many nucleated cells each sample contained. To quantify the absolute abundance of each unique TCRbeta CDR3 rearrangement, sequence reads were collapsed and filtered. For each sample, productive Simpson clonality was calculated as the square root of Simpson's diversity index across productive rearrangements. The immuneACCESS repertoire file appears here via TCRdb, limited to in-frame rearrangements. These files lack a portion of the clones; in checked studies, under half of the deficit traces to unresolved V genes, and the cause of the others is not known. V, J and clone size derive from that table, while D and trimming were established from the DNA sequence. This sample comprises roughly 160,000 clones, about four fifths of them detected only once. The ten biggest clones cover roughly 11% of the sample.

The rearranged segments are TRBV30 and TRBJ2-7; TRBD1 might be the D gene, on 6 matching bases. The specimen sequenced was PBMCs or T cells enriched from blood (not recorded which). This TCR was recovered from a man aged 45-65 years who had recovered from COVID-19. The encoded CDR3 is CAWSVSEGVYEQYF. The nucleotides read TGTGCCTGGAGTGTAAGTGAGGGGGTCTACGAGCAGTACTTC.